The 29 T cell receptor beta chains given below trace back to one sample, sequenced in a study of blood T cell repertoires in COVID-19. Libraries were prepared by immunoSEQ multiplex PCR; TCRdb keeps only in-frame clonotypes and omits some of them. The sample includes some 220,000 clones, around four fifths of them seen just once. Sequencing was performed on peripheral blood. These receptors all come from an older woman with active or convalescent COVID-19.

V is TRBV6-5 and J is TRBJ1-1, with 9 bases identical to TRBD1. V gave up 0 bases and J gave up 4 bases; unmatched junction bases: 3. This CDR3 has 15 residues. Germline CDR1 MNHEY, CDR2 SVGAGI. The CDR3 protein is CASSYSVDRGTEAFF. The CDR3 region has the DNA TGTGCCAGCAGTTACTCGGTGGACAGGGGCACTGAAGCTTTCTTT.

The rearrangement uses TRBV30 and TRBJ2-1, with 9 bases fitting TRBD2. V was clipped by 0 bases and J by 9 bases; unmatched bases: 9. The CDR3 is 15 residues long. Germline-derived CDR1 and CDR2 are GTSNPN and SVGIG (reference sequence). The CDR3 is CAWSVRVSGRGEQFF. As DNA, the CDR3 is TGTGCCTGGAGTGTACGGGTTAGCGGGAGAGGTGAGCAGTTCTTC.

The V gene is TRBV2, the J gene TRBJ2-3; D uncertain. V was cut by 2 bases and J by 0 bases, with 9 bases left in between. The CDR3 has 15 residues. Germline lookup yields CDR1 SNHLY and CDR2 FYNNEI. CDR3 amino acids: CASSERFRSTDTQYF. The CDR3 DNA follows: TGTGCCAGCAGTGAAAGGTTCAGGAGCACAGATACGCAGTATTTT.

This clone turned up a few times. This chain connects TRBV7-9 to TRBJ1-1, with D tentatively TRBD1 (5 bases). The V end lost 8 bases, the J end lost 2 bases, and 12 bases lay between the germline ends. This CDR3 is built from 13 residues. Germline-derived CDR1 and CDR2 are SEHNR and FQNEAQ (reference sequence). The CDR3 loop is CASQPGFNTEAFF. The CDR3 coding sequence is TGTGCCAGCCAGCCAGGGTTTAACACTGAAGCTTTCTTT.

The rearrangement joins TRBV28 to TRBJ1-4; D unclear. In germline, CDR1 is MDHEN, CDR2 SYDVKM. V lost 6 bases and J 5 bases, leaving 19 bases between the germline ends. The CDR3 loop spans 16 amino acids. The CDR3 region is CASSPGRSWRNEKLFF. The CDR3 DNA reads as TGTGCCAGCAGCCCCGGACGGTCTTGGAGGAATGAAAAACTGTTTTTT.

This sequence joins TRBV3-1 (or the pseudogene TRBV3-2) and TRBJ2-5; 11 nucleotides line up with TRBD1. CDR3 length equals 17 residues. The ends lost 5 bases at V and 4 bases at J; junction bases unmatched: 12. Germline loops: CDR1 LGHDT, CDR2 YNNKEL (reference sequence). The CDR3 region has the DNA TGTGCCAGCAGCTCTACTGCCGGGACAGGGGGGACAGAGACCCAGTACTTC. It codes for CASSSTAGTGGTETQYF.

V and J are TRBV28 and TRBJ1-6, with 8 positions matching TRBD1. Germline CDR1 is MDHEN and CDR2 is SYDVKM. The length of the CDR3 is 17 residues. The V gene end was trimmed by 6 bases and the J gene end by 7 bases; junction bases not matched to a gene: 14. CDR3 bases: TGTGCCAGCAGCGCCCCAGGGGGCAGTTTTGGGAATTCACCCCTCCACTTT. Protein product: CASSAPGGSFGNSPLHF.

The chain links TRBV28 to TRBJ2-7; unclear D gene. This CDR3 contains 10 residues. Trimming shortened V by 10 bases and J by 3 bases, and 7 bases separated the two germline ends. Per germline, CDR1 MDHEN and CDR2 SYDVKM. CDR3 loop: CATRYYEQYF. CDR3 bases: TGTGCCACCCGCTACTACGAGCAGTACTTC. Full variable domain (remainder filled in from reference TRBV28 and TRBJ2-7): DVKVTQSSRYLVKRTGEKVFLECVQDMDHENMFWYRQDPGLGLRLIYFSYDVKMKEKGDIPEGYSVSREKKERFSLILESASTNQTSMYLCATRYYEQYFGPGTRLTVT.

In DNA, the CDR3 is TGTGCCACCAGCAGGGCAACAGGGTTGGAAAAACTGTTTTTT. It specifies CATSRATGLEKLFF. V and J are TRBV15 and TRBJ1-4, with TRBD1 as a possible D gene (6 bases). Germline assignment: CDR1 LNHNV and CDR2 YYDKDF (reference sequence). V lost 3 bases, J lost 8 bases, and 13 bases lay in between. CDR3 size: 14 residues.

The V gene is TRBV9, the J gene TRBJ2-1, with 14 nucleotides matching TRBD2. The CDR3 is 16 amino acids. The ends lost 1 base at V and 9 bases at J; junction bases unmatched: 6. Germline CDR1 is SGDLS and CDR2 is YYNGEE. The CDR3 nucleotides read TGTGCCAGCAGCGTAATGGGACTAGCGGGAGTGTCTGAGCAGTTCTTC. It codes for CASSVMGLAGVSEQFF.

CDR3 coding DNA: TGTGCCAGCAGCAAAGGGACAGGGACTGGCTATGGCTACACCTTC. Encoded protein: CASSKGTGTGYGYTF. The chain is built from TRBV5-6 and TRBJ1-2; 9 bases line up with TRBD1. Per the germline V gene, CDR1 is SGHDT and CDR2 is YYEEEE. The trim removed 4 bases at V and 4 bases at J, leaving 8 bases unmatched. The CDR3 consists of 15 residues.

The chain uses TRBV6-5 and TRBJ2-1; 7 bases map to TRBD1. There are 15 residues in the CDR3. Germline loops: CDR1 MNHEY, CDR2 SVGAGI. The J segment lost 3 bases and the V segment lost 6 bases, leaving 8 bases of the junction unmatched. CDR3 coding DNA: TGTGCCAGCAGACCGGGACAGAACCGCTACAATGAGCAGTTCTTC. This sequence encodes CASRPGQNRYNEQFF.

The CDR3: CAWTLGGTGANVLTF. The CDR3 DNA follows: TGTGCCTGGACCCTGGGGGGGACTGGGGCCAACGTCCTGACTTTC. The chain recombines TRBV30 with TRBJ2-6; 7 nucleotides agree with TRBD2. The J segment lost 2 bases and the V segment lost 4 bases, leaving 5 bases of the junction unmatched. Per germline, CDR1 GTSNPN and CDR2 SVGIG (reference sequence). The length of the CDR3 is 15 residues. Combining the CDR3 with reference TRBV30 and TRBJ2-6 gives the whole variable domain SQTIHQWPATLVQPVGSPLSLECTVEGTSNPNLYWYRQAAGRGLQLLFYSVGIGQISSEVPQNLSASRPQDRQFILSSKKLLLSDSGFYLCAWTLGGTGANVLTFGAGSRLTVL.

The CDR3 nucleotides are TGTGCCAGCAGCTTGGGGGAGACCAGCTCCTACGAGCAGTACTTC. Amino acids: CASSLGETSSYEQYF. The rearrangement links TRBV5-4 to TRBJ2-7; D perhaps matches TRBD2 (5 bases). The V gene's germline CDR1 is SGHNT and CDR2 YYREEE (reference sequence). This CDR3 has 15 amino acids. V shed 0 bases and J shed 0 bases, with 10 bases lying between them.

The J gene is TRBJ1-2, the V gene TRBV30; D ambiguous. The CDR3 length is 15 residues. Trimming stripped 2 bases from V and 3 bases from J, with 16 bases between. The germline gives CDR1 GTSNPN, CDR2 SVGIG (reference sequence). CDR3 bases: TGTGCCTGGAGTCGAGACCGTGCAGGCGACTATGGCTACACCTTC. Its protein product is CAWSRDRAGDYGYTF.

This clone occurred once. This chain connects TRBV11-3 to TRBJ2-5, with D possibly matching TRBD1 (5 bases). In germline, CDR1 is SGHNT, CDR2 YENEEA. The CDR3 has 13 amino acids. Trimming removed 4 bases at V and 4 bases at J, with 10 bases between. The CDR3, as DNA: TGTGCCAGCAGCTCCACAGGTTTAGAGACCCAGTACTTC. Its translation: CASSSTGLETQYF.

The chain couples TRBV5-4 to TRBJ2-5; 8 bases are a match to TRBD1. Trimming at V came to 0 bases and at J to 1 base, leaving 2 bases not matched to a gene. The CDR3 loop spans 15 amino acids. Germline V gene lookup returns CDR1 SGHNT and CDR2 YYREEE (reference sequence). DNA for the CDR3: TGTGCCAGCAGCTTGGTCCAGGGGGCCCAAGAGACCCAGTACTTC. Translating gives CASSLVQGAQETQYF.

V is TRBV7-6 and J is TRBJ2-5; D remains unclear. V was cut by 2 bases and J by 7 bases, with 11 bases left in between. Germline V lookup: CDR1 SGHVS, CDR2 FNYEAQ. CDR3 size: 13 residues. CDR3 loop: CASSLRNSGTQYF. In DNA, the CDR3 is TGTGCCAGCAGCTTACGAAACTCGGGGACCCAGTACTTC.

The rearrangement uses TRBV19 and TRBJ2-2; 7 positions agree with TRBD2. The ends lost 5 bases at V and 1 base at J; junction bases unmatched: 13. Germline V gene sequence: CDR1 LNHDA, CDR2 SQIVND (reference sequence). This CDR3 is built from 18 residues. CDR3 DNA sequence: TGTGCCAGTAGTGTCCTCGGGCGCCTAGCGGAGAACACCGGGGAGCTGTTTTTT. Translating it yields CASSVLGRLAENTGELFF. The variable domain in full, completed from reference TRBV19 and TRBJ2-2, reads DGGITQSPKYLFRKEGQNVTLSCEQNLNHDAMYWYRQDPGQGLRLIYYSQIVNDFQKGDIAEGYSVSREKKESFPLTVTSAQKNPTAFYLCASSVLGRLAENTGELFFGEGSRLTVL.

Here the CDR3 DNA reads TGTGCCACTATACCAACAGGGGGCGCCGCCTACGAGCAGTACTTC. Protein sequence: CATIPTGGAAYEQYF. The rearrangement joins TRBV10-3 to TRBJ2-7, with TRBD1 matching 9 bases. V shed 10 bases and J 2 bases; nucleotides not matched to a gene: 12. The germline V gene has CDR1 ENHRY and CDR2 SYGVKD. This CDR3 comprises 15 residues.

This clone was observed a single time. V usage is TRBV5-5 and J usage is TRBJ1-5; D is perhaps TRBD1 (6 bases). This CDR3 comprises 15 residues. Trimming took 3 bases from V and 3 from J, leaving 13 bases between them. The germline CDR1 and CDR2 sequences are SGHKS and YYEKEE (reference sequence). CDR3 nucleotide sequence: TGTGCCAGCAGCTGGAAATCAGGGGCCAATCAGCCCCAGCATTTT. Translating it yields CASSWKSGANQPQHF.

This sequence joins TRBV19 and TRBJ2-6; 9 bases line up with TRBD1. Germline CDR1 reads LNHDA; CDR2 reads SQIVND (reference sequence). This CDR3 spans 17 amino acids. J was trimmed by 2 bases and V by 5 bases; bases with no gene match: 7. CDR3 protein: CASSRQGGLAGANVLTF. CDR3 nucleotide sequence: TGTGCCAGTAGTCGACAGGGGGGTCTAGCTGGGGCCAACGTCCTGACTTTC.

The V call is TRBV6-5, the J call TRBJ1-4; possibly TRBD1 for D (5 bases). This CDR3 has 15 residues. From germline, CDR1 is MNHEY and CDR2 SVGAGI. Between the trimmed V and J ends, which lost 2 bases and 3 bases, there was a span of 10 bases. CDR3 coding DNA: TGTGCCAGCAGTTACGGCGGGGGATCTAATGAAAAACTGTTTTTT. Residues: CASSYGGGSNEKLFF.

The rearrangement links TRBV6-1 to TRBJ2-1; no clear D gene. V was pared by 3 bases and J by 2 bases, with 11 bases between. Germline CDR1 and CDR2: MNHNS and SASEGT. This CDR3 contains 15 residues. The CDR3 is CASSEETPAYNEQFF. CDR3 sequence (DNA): TGTGCCAGCAGTGAGGAGACGCCGGCCTACAATGAGCAGTTCTTC.

The CDR3 bases are TGTGCCAGCAGCCCACTAGCGGGAGTAGAGACCCAGTACTTC. Its protein product is CASSPLAGVETQYF. The V gene is TRBV7-2, the J gene TRBJ2-5; TRBD2 agrees at 11 bases. The CDR3 totals 14 residues. Germline V gives CDR1 SGHTA, CDR2 FQGNSA. The junction had 3 bases not matched to a gene; V was cut back by 5 bases and J by 4 bases.

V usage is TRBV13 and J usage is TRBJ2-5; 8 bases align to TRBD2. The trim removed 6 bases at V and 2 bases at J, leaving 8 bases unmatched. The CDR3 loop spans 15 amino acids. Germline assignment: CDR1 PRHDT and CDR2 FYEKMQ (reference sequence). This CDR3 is CASSPVGGEQETQYF. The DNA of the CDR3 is TGTGCCAGCAGTCCCGTCGGGGGGGAGCAAGAGACCCAGTACTTC.

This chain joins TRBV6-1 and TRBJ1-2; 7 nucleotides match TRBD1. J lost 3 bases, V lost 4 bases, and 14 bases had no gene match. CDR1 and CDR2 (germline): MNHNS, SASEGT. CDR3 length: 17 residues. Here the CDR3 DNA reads TGTGCCAGCAGTGCCGGGACAGTAGCAGGGCTGGACTATGGCTACACCTTC. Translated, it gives CASSAGTVAGLDYGYTF.

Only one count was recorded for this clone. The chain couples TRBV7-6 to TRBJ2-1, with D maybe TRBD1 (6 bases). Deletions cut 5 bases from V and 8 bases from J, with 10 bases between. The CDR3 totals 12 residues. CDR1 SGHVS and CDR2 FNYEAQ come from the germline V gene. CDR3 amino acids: CASSGRQDEQFF. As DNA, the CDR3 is TGTGCCAGCAGCGGGCGACAGGATGAGCAGTTCTTC. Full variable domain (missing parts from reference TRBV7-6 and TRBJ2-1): GAGVSQSPRYKVTKRGQDVALRCDPISGHVSLYWYRQALGQGPEFLTYFNYEAQQDKSGLPNDRFSAERPEGSISTLTIQRTEQRDSAMYRCASSGRQDEQFFGPGTRLTVL.

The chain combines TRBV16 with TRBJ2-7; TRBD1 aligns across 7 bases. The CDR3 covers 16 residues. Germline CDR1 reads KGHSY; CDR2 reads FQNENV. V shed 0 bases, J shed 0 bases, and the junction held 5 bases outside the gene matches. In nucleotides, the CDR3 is TGTGCCAGCAGCCAATCTAACAGGGGAACCTCCTACGAGCAGTACGTC. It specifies CASSQSNRGTSYEQYV.